This TCR beta chain is from a study of T cell clusters in autoimmune cytopenias. Whole-study context: The median distinct TRB clonotype count was approximately 2,400 per sample, from a median roughly 55,000 reads.

Tens of thousands of genome equivalents of blood DNA were amplified for TRB. General study findings and limits: TRB repertoire shifts in secondary cytopenia and chronic lymphocytic leukemia mostly reflected lymphoma, not autoimmunity. Compared with active autoimmune hepatitis patients, healthy donors showed about 3-fold more exclusive TRB clusters. Physiological T cell clusters of healthy donors were apparently absent in primary autoimmune cytopenia patients.

Regarding this clonotype: Its antigen is not known.

One tube held mixed TRB-A and TRB-B primer pools for touch-down PCR. Using the multiplex PCR reads, TCRdb records one entry per CDR3 protein without DNA. The repertoire table contains 6,500 to 10,000 distinct CDR3 sequences. This TCR derives from a human donor with an autoimmune cytopenia or autoimmune hepatitis (not recorded which). The sequenced sample consisted of peripheral blood.

The CDR3 sequence: CASSPMEGGYGYTF. J is TRBJ1-2 and V is TRBV18; TCRdb indicates TRBD1, and absent DNA this call remains unverified. Germline assignment: CDR1 KGHSH and CDR2 LQKENI. The CDR3 is 14 amino acids.